The rows below give T cell receptor beta chains drawn from one sample of a study of blood T cells in healthy people across ages. TCRdb re-called the 5' RACE reads with MiXCR, one entry per CDR3 protein. This table holds 730,000 or so distinct CDR3 sequences, roughly two fifths found once. Sequences were obtained from blood. The receptors shown here come from a woman in her sixties or seventies in good health. Each CDR3 is given with its conserved first and last residue. The order of the fields is J gene, V gene, CDR3 protein.

J: TRBJ1-2
V: TRBV20-1
CDR3: CSARDAGTVNYGYTF

J: TRBJ1-1
V: TRBV9
CDR3: CASSPDSGTEAFF

J: TRBJ2-5
V: TRBV10-3
CDR3: CAISMSSGRSQETQYF

J: TRBJ2-3
V: TRBV25-1
CDR3: CASSWHGRGADTQYF

J: TRBJ2-5
V: TRBV20-1
CDR3: CSARILPTSGRKGEQYF

J: TRBJ1-1
V: TRBV6-6
CDR3: CASNRYTEAFF

J: TRBJ2-1
V: TRBV5-1
CDR3: CASSLLPAGPNEQFF

J: TRBJ2-1
V: TRBV7-9
CDR3: CASSFSGKAYNEQFF

J: TRBJ2-2
V: TRBV11-2
CDR3: CASSLARATGELFF

J: TRBJ2-7
V: TRBV5-1
CDR3: CASSVRQDTFYEQYF

J: TRBJ1-4
V: TRBV24-1
CDR3: CATSDATGRGGKLFF

J: TRBJ2-5
V: TRBV20-1
CDR3: CSARQPSGGLYQETQYF

J: TRBJ2-5
V: TRBV20-1
CDR3: CSARGLAGGKNEQYF

J: TRBJ2-7
V: TRBV20-1
CDR3: CSARGATHGYEQYF

J: TRBJ2-1
V: TRBV9
CDR3: CASSVTAGVRNEQFF

J: NA
V: TRBV7-2
CDR3: CASSLSTIRELKTQYF

J: TRBJ2-3
V: TRBV10-3
CDR3: CAISETPDTQYF

J: TRBJ1-5
V: TRBV12-3/TRBV12-4
CDR3: CASSPARAAESNQPQHF

J: TRBJ1-3
V: TRBV3-1
CDR3: CASSLDHVSGNTIYF

J: TRBJ2-1
V: TRBV20-1
CDR3: CSAKPTGTPYNEQFF